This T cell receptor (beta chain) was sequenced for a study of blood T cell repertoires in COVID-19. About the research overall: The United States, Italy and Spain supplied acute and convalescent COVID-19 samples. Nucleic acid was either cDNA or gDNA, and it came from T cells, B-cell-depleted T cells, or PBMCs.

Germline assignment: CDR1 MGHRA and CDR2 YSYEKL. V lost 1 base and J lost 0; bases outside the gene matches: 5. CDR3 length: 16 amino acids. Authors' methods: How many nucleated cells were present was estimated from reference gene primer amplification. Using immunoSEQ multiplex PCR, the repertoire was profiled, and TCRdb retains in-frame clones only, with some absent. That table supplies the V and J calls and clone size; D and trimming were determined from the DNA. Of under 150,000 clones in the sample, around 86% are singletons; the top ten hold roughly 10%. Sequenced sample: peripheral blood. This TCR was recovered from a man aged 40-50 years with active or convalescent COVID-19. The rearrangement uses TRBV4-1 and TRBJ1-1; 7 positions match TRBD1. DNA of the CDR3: TGCGCCAGCAGCCAAGGGCAGGGGGGAATGAACACTGAAGCTTTCTTT. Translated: CASSQGQGGMNTEAFF.